Shown below are 4 T cell receptor beta chains from a single sample sequenced in a study of T cells in Graves' hyperthyroidism and ophthalmopathy. RNA transcripts were the template for amplifying TCR beta CDR3 regions. First-round RT-PCR targeting the TCR CDR3 was performed with the HTBI primer set. Using its own MiXCR run on the multiplex PCR reads, TCRdb lists one record per CDR3 protein. The sample consists of roughly 400,000 distinct CDR3 sequences, 25% of them appearing once. Input material: blood. The receptor source for this set is a man between 50 and 59 years old with Graves' hyperthyroidism.

This clonotype showed up many times. The rearrangement joins TRBV28 to TRBJ2-3, with TRBD2 matching 7 bases. Unmatched junction bases numbered 7, after V lost 7 bases and J lost 6 bases. The CDR3 runs 13 residues. The germline V gene has CDR1 MDHEN and CDR2 SYDVKM. Here the CDR3 DNA reads TGTGCCAGCACCCGGCGGGGGATTGATACGCAGTATTTT. Translation gives CASTRRGIDTQYF. The complete variable domain, with remaining parts taken from reference TRBV28 and TRBJ2-3, reads DVKVTQSSRYLVKRTGEKVFLECVQDMDHENMFWYRQDPGLGLRLIYFSYDVKMKEKGDIPEGYSVSREKKERFSLILESASTNQTSMYLCASTRRGIDTQYFGPGTRLTVL.

CDR3 in DNA: TGTGCCACCAGCGAGAGGGGGTTTGGCAATCAGCCCCAGCATTTT. Amino acids: CATSERGFGNQPQHF. J is TRBJ1-5 and V is TRBV24-1, with D maybe TRBD1 (6 bases). This CDR3 is built from 15 residues. With 7 bases removed from V and 2 bases from J, the gap between germline ends came to 14 bases. CDR1 is KGHDR and CDR2 is SFDVKD in the germline V gene.

This clonotype was counted between two and nine times. The chain recombines TRBV10-3 with TRBJ2-5, with 14 bases lining up with TRBD2. The CDR3 is made up of 17 amino acids. Germline CDR1 ENHRY, CDR2 SYGVKD. V dropped 5 bases and J dropped 5; count of bases not matched to a gene: 10. In nucleotides, the CDR3 is TGTGCCATCAGTCCGGGACTAGCGGGAGATTGGTATGAGACCCAGTACTTC. Protein product: CAISPGLAGDWYETQYF.

This clonotype was counted a single time. The gene calls are TRBV6-2 or TRBV6-3 and TRBJ1-5; TRBD1 aligns across 11 bases. Per germline, CDR1 MNHEY and CDR2 SVGEGT. The CDR3 spans 14 residues. Losses at the gene ends were 5 bases for V and 6 bases for J; bases not matched to a gene: 3. The CDR3 protein is CASSAGTGGQPQHF. The DNA for the CDR3 is TGTGCCAGCAGTGCCGGGACAGGGGGTCAGCCCCAGCATTTT.